These T cell receptor beta chains were read from a single sample in a study of cytomegalovirus exposure and HLA in healthy donors. Repertoires were generated with immunoSEQ multiplex PCR, while TCRdb's copy carries only in-frame clones and drops some. Counted here are 200,000 or so clones, approximately 81% occurring once; the ten biggest clones make up around 2%. Sequencing was performed on PBMCs. The receptors here all came from a young woman in good health and CMV-seropositive. Both conserved end residues are part of each CDR3. The D gene is left open where the match is weak. The size field is filled for only some rows; it gives once, few, many or a size class.

TRBD1,TRBV29-1,TRBJ1-2,-,CSVDDPAGTGDYGYTF,TGCAGCGTTGATGACCCCGCCGGGACAGGAGACTATGGCTACACCTTC
-,TRBV7-3,TRBJ2-2,-,CASSLLGGNTGELFF,TGTGCCAGCAGCTTATTAGGGGGAAACACCGGGGAGCTGTTTTTT
TRBD1,TRBV28,TRBJ2-7,few,CASSLWGQGNSYEQYF,TGTGCCAGCAGTTTATGGGGACAGGGAAACTCCTACGAGCAGTACTTC
TRBD2,TRBV10-3,TRBJ2-3,-,CAISEGGRGGTDTQYF,TGTGCCATCAGTGAAGGAGGACGGGGGGGCACAGATACGCAGTATTTT
-,TRBV7-9,TRBJ2-7,-,CASRPVLRGPYEQYF,TGTGCCAGCAGACCCGTCCTCAGGGGCCCCTACGAGCAGTACTTC
TRBD2,TRBV27,TRBJ2-7,-,CASSLQLAASYEQYF,TGTGCCAGCAGTTTACAACTAGCGGCCTCCTACGAGCAGTACTTC
TRBD2,TRBV28,TRBJ2-3,-,CASSDPNSWRGGNTDTQYF,TGTGCCAGCAGTGACCCTAACAGTTGGCGGGGGGGAAACACAGATACGCAGTATTTT
-,TRBV18,TRBJ2-2,once,CASSEQTNTGELFF,TGTGCCAGCTCAGAACAGACGAACACCGGGGAGCTGTTTTTT
TRBD2,TRBV9,TRBJ2-3,-,CASSVRGVTDTQYF,TGTGCCAGCAGCGTTCGGGGGGTCACAGATACGCAGTATTTT
-,TRBV2,TRBJ2-5,-,CASSGRVRETQYF,TGTGCCAGCAGTGGCAGGGTTCGGGAGACCCAGTACTTC
TRBD2,TRBV5-6,TRBJ2-3,-,CASSGGSGLAVDTQYF,TGTGCCAGCAGCGGGGGTAGCGGGTTGGCAGTAGATACGCAGTATTTT
TRBD1,TRBV11-3,TRBJ2-1,-,CASSPRDRVNEQFF,TGTGCCAGCAGCCCCCGGGACAGGGTCAATGAGCAGTTCTTC
TRBD2,TRBV7-8,TRBJ2-5,few,CASSSTGGAGTGETQYF,TGTGCCAGCAGCTCCACGGGGGGGGCGGGAACGGGGGAGACCCAGTACTTC
-,TRBV10-1,TRBJ2-5,once,CASSELRGANQETQYF,TGCGCCAGCAGTGAGCTTCGGGGGGCCAATCAAGAGACCCAGTACTTC
TRBD1,TRBV6-1,TRBJ1-5,-,CASSPQGVYDQPQHF,TGTGCCAGCAGTCCACAGGGGGTCTACGATCAGCCCCAGCATTTT
-,TRBV5-6,TRBJ2-3,medium-sized,CASSLLSDTQYF,TGTGCCAGCAGCTTGCTGTCAGATACGCAGTATTTT
TRBD1,TRBV4-3,TRBJ2-3,-,CASSPDRVDQYF,TGCGCCAGCAGCCCCGACAGGGTGGATCAGTATTTT